This T cell receptor (beta chain) stems from a study of CD8+ T cells in alopecia areata. Study-level information: Oral tofacitinib (5 to 10 mg twice daily) was administered to treated patients. Notes on the study in general: In scalp and blood during tofacitinib, many expanded lesional clones persisted.

V lost 4 bases and J 3 bases, leaving 7 bases between the germline ends. Germline CDR1 reads SNHLY; CDR2 reads FYNNEI. The CDR3 runs to 13 residues. Note on this clone: Its antigen remains unidentified.

The authors extracted RNA and reverse transcribed it into cDNA as the sequencing template. Sequencing used immunoSEQ multiplex PCR; TCRdb keeps in-frame clones, though not all of them. The sample records around 200,000 clones, about three fifths being singletons. Treatment noted: oral pan-JAK inhibitor, 5-10 mg twice daily. Researchers took lesional scalp punch biopsies and peripheral blood from people who were alopecia areata patients. The chain couples TRBV2 to TRBJ2-1; no firm D call. This TCR was sampled from a human donor with alopecia areata. The material sequenced was CD4+ T cells sorted from blood, taken at week 4, from a patient treated with tofacitinib. Here the CDR3 reads CASSVSDYNEQFF. CDR3 DNA sequence: TGTGCCAGCAGTGTTTCGGACTACAATGAGCAGTTCTTC.